This passage covers 26 T cell receptor beta chains from one sample sequenced in a study of shared clonotypes between healthy human individuals. Profiled with immunoSEQ multiplex PCR; TCRdb holds only in-frame clones, not every one. The sample lists roughly 1.5 million clones, 98% occurring once. Material: naive CD4+ T cells sorted from blood. Regarding subset: CD45RA+ positively selected. Receptors were obtained from a man aged 30 to 45 in good health.

This clone was detected only once. The CDR3 nucleotides are TGTGCCAGCAACGCCCAGGGGCAGCCCCAGCATTTT. Protein: CASNAQGQPQHF. This chain uses TRBV5-8 with TRBJ1-5; a possible D gene is TRBD1 (6 bases). Germline V gives CDR1 SGHTS, CDR2 YDEGEE. The length of the CDR3 is 12 residues. V lost 6 bases, J lost 7 bases, and 11 bases lay in between.

The chain combines TRBV5-1 with TRBJ2-1; D is undetermined. V was shortened by 0 bases and J by 0 bases, with 7 bases between the two germline ends. The germline gives CDR1 SGHRS, CDR2 YFSETQ. This CDR3 region has 15 residues. CDR3 in amino acids: CASSLVTSSYNEQFF. The CDR3, as DNA: TGCGCCAGCAGCTTGGTGACGAGCTCCTACAATGAGCAGTTCTTC.

The chain is built from TRBV7-8 and TRBJ2-7; D remains unclear. The CDR3 spans 15 residues. Trimming cost V 0 bases and J 0 bases, with 9 bases left between them. The V gene's germline CDR1 is SGHVS and CDR2 FQNEAQ. Written as DNA, the CDR3 is TGTGCCAGCAGCTTAGCGCCGGAGAACTCCTACGAGCAGTACTTC. Its translation: CASSLAPENSYEQYF.

A word on this clone: The same CDR3 is also encoded by other DNA sequences in this sample. V is TRBV29-1 and J is TRBJ1-3; D gene ambiguous. There are 13 residues in the CDR3. The germline V gene encodes CDR1 SQVTM and CDR2 ANQGSEA. V lost 4 bases and J lost 0, with 7 bases in between. The CDR3 protein is CSVVAGSGNTIYF. CDR3 nucleotides: TGCAGCGTTGTGGCGGGCTCTGGAAACACCATATATTTT.

This chain uses TRBV15 with TRBJ1-1; the D is unclear. The V end was cut by 3 bases, the J end by 6 bases, with 14 bases between. The V gene's germline CDR1 is LNHNV and CDR2 YYDKDF (reference sequence). The CDR3 is made up of 14 amino acids. The CDR3 is CATSRDFGEAEAFF. DNA of the CDR3: TGTGCCACCAGCAGGGACTTCGGCGAAGCTGAAGCTTTCTTT.

The gene calls are TRBV5-5 and TRBJ2-1; 10 bases match TRBD2. The ends lost 0 bases at V and 6 bases at J; junction bases unmatched: 6. The length of the CDR3 is 16 residues. Germline CDR1 is SGHKS and CDR2 is YYEKEE (reference sequence). The CDR3 sequence is CASSLVSGRSSNEQFF. DNA of the CDR3: TGTGCCAGCAGCTTGGTTAGCGGGAGGAGCTCCAATGAGCAGTTCTTC.

The V gene is TRBV9, the J gene TRBJ2-7; D may be TRBD1 (5 bases). V gave up 0 bases and J gave up 3 bases, with 13 bases separating them. Per germline, CDR1 SGDLS and CDR2 YYNGEE. The CDR3 runs to 15 residues. The CDR3: CASSVASQGFYEQYF. CDR3 sequence (DNA): TGTGCCAGCAGCGTAGCAAGTCAGGGCTTCTACGAGCAGTACTTC. The full variable domain, completed using reference TRBV9 and TRBJ2-7, is DSGVTQTPKHLITATGQRVTLRCSPRSGDLSVYWYQQSLDQGLQFLIQYYNGEERAKGNILERFSAQQFPDLHSELNLSSLELGDSALYFCASSVASQGFYEQYFGPGTRLTVT.

The chain is built from TRBV18 and TRBJ1-5, with TRBD1 matching 8 bases. CDR3 size: 18 residues. Germline-derived CDR1 and CDR2 are KGHSH and LQKENI. V gave up 1 base and J gave up 4 bases; unmatched junction bases: 12. The CDR3 region is CASSPLRGTGLQNQPQHF. Written as DNA, the CDR3 is TGTGCCAGCTCACCACTTCGCGGGACAGGACTCCAAAATCAGCCCCAGCATTTT.

The chain uses TRBV4-2 and TRBJ1-5, with a weak D call TRBD1 (6 bases). The germline CDR1 and CDR2 sequences are LGHNA and YNFKEQ. The V gene lost 4 bases and the J gene lost 7 bases, with 14 bases spanning the gap. This CDR3 region has 14 residues. The CDR3 here is CASSRDGGDQPQHF. CDR3 nucleotides: TGTGCCAGCAGCCGAGACGGGGGCGACCAGCCCCAGCATTTT.

This chain uses TRBV28 with TRBJ2-6; D unresolved. Trimming left V 3 bases short and J 1 base short, with 7 bases between. Per the germline V gene, CDR1 is MDHEN and CDR2 is SYDVKM. The CDR3 contains 15 residues. Written as DNA, the CDR3 is TGTGCCAGCAGTTTCCACGAATCTGGGGCCAACGTCCTGACTTTC. Translation: CASSFHESGANVLTF. The full variable domain, in which reference TRBV28 and TRBJ2-6 provide the parts outside the CDR3, is DVKVTQSSRYLVKRTGEKVFLECVQDMDHENMFWYRQDPGLGLRLIYFSYDVKMKEKGDIPEGYSVSREKKERFSLILESASTNQTSMYLCASSFHESGANVLTFGAGSRLTVL.

The genes are TRBV28 and TRBJ1-1; D is perhaps TRBD1 (5 bases). With 2 bases removed from V and 3 bases from J, the gap between germline ends came to 10 bases. Germline lookup yields CDR1 MDHEN and CDR2 SYDVKM. The CDR3 loop spans 14 amino acids. CDR3 coding DNA: TGTGCCAGCAGTTTAGGGGGTTTGTACACTGAAGCTTTCTTT. Amino acids: CASSLGGLYTEAFF.

The chain recombines TRBV19 with TRBJ2-1, with unresolved D. CDR3 size: 11 residues. Germline CDR1 reads LNHDA; CDR2 reads SQIVND (reference sequence). V was cut by 7 bases and J by 5 bases, with 6 bases left in between. CDR3 DNA: TGTGCCAGTACGGCCCACAATGAGCAGTTCTTC. This translates into CASTAHNEQFF.

The chain couples TRBV29-1 to TRBJ2-3, with 10 nucleotides matching TRBD1. This CDR3 comprises 14 residues. The germline CDR1 and CDR2 sequences are SQVTM and ANQGSEA. V lost 3 bases and J lost 2; bases outside the gene matches: 2. CDR3 protein: CSVEDRGVTDTQYF. The CDR3 region has the DNA TGCAGCGTTGAGGACAGGGGGGTCACAGATACGCAGTATTTT.

The chain combines TRBV7-9 with TRBJ2-7; D possibly uses TRBD1 or TRBD2 (5 bases each). V was cut by 6 bases and J by 0 bases, with 15 bases left in between. The CDR3 spans 15 residues. Germline loops: CDR1 SEHNR, CDR2 FQNEAQ (reference sequence). CDR3 in amino acids: CASSWDRRSSYEQYF. In DNA form, the CDR3 reads TGTGCCAGCAGTTGGGACCGTAGGAGCTCCTACGAGCAGTACTTC.

The chain joins TRBV7-3 to TRBJ2-5; D uncertain. Trimming took off 5 bases at V and 4 bases at J, with 17 bases between the two ends. There are 15 residues in the CDR3. The germline V gene encodes CDR1 SGHTA and CDR2 FQGTGA. In DNA, the CDR3 is TGTGCCAGCAGCAAAAAAGCTGATCTCGGAGAGACCCAGTACTTC. It specifies CASSKKADLGETQYF.

V is TRBV5-6 and J is TRBJ2-2; a weak D match, TRBD1 (6 bases). CDR3 length: 14 amino acids. V lost 3 bases to trimming and J lost 2 bases, with 8 bases between them. From germline, CDR1 is SGHDT and CDR2 YYEEEE. Here the CDR3 reads CASSWDINTGELFF. The CDR3 nucleotides read TGTGCCAGCAGCTGGGACATCAACACCGGGGAGCTGTTTTTT.

The V gene is TRBV7-2, the J gene TRBJ2-1; the D gene is possibly TRBD2 (6 bases). The V and J ends lost 5 bases and 10 bases respectively, with 12 bases between them. The CDR3 loop spans 12 amino acids. From germline, CDR1 is SGHTA and CDR2 FQGNSA. CDR3 protein: CASSLVGGEQFF. The CDR3 nucleotides read TGTGCCAGCAGCCTAGTGGGAGGAGAGCAGTTCTTC.

As regards this clone: Other DNA variants within this sample encode the same CDR3. The J gene is TRBJ2-3, the V gene TRBV18, with D unresolved. CDR1 is KGHSH and CDR2 is LQKENI in the germline V gene. The CDR3 is 12 residues long. Trimming removed 6 bases at V and 1 base at J, with 5 bases between. The CDR3 sequence is CASSLRTDTQYF. CDR3 coding DNA: TGTGCCAGCTCCCTCCGCACAGATACGCAGTATTTT.

This chain uses TRBV5-6 with TRBJ1-1; unclear D gene. Trimming removed 7 bases at V and 1 base at J, with 11 bases between. This CDR3 is 13 amino acids long. The germline CDR1 and CDR2 sequences are SGHDT and YYEEEE. DNA for the CDR3: TGTGCCAGCGCTACGGTCGGGAACACTGAAGCTTTCTTT. Encoded protein: CASATVGNTEAFF.

Regarding this clone: The sample holds other DNA sequences that translate to the same CDR3. The chain uses TRBV7-2 and TRBJ1-2; perhaps TRBD1 as D (6 bases). The CDR3 is 14 residues long. Trimming removed 3 bases at V and 0 bases at J, with 8 bases between. In germline, CDR1 is SGHTA, CDR2 FQGNSA. CDR3 bases: TGTGCCAGCAGCTTGGACAGAGCTAACTATGGCTACACCTTC. It specifies CASSLDRANYGYTF.

The V gene is TRBV30, the J gene TRBJ1-1, with D perhaps TRBD1 (6 bases). V was clipped by 5 bases and J by 3 bases, with 25 bases between them. CDR1 GTSNPN and CDR2 SVGIG come from the germline V gene (reference sequence). This CDR3 has 17 amino acids. The CDR3 region is CAWGGTGQSWEDTEAFF. In DNA form, the CDR3 reads TGTGCCTGGGGAGGGACGGGACAAAGTTGGGAGGACACTGAAGCTTTCTTT. The full variable domain, completed using reference TRBV30 and TRBJ1-1, is SQTIHQWPATLVQPVGSPLSLECTVEGTSNPNLYWYRQAAGRGLQLLFYSVGIGQISSEVPQNLSASRPQDRQFILSSKKLLLSDSGFYLCAWGGTGQSWEDTEAFFGQGTRLTVV.

The chain combines TRBV11-2 with TRBJ2-3; D ambiguous. The CDR3 extends over 13 amino acids. The V gene's germline CDR1 is SGHAT and CDR2 FQNNGV. Trimming took 0 bases from V and 11 from J, leaving 12 bases between them. CDR3 amino acids: CASSLEIRQKQYF. CDR3 nucleotide sequence: TGTGCCAGCAGCTTAGAAATTAGACAAAAGCAGTATTTT.

This chain joins TRBV4-1 and TRBJ2-7; D remains unclear. The CDR3 contains 15 residues. The germline V and J ends were trimmed by 0 bases and 3 bases, with 12 bases remaining between them. Germline values: CDR1 MGHRA, CDR2 YSYEKL. CDR3 bases: TGCGCCAGCAGCCAAGAAATCAACCGCTACTACGAGCAGTACTTC. Its protein product is CASSQEINRYYEQYF.

This chain links TRBV28 with TRBJ1-3; weak D call: TRBD1 (6 bases). V was trimmed by 4 bases and J by 0 bases, leaving 22 bases between them. The V gene's germline CDR1 is MDHEN and CDR2 SYDVKM. This CDR3 comprises 19 residues. CDR3 DNA sequence: TGTGCCAGCAGTTCCCCACCTAGGGGGGCGAAAGTCTCTGGAAACACCATATATTTT. Its translation is CASSSPPRGAKVSGNTIYF.

This chain uses TRBV15 with TRBJ2-4; no clear D. Germline loops: CDR1 LNHNV, CDR2 YYDKDF (reference sequence). V was clipped by 8 bases and J by 0 bases, with 11 bases between them. The CDR3 is 14 residues long. CDR3 residues: CATGQELAKNIQYF. In nucleotides, the CDR3 is TGTGCCACCGGCCAGGAACTAGCCAAAAACATTCAGTACTTC.

The chain joins TRBV5-4 to TRBJ1-2, with a possible D match to TRBD1 (6 bases). The germline gives CDR1 SGHNT, CDR2 YYREEE (reference sequence). The V end lost 0 bases, the J end lost 4 bases, and 7 bases lay between the germline ends. This CDR3 comprises 13 residues. CDR3 residues: CASSLGQVYGYTF. Here the CDR3 DNA reads TGTGCCAGCAGCTTGGGACAGGTCTATGGCTACACCTTC.